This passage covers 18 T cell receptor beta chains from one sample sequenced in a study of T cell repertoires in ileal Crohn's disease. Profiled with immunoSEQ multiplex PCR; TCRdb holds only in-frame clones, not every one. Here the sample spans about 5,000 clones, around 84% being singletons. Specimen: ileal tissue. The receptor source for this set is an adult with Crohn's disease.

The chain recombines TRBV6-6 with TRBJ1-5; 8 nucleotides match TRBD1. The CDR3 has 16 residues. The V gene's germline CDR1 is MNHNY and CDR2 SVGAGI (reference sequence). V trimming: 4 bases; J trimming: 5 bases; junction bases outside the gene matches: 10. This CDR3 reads CASSSDRGRGDQPQHF. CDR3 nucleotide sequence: TGTGCCAGCAGTTCAGACAGGGGTAGAGGGGATCAGCCCCAGCATTTT.

Here the CDR3 reads CASSDETGGVIDTQYF. CDR3 nucleotides: TGTGCCAGCAGTGATGAGACAGGGGGCGTAATAGATACGCAGTATTTT. This sequence joins TRBV2 and TRBJ2-3; 10 nucleotides line up with TRBD1. CDR1 is SNHLY, CDR2 FYNNEI, per germline. There are 16 residues in the CDR3. With 3 bases clipped from V and 5 bases from J, the junction kept 8 bases outside the gene matches.

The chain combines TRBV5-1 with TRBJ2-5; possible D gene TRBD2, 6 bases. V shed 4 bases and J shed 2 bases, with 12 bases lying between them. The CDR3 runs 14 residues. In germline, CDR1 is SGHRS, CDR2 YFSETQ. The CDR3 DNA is TGCGCCAGCAGCATAAGCGGGTTGCAAGAGACCCAGTACTTC. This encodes CASSISGLQETQYF.

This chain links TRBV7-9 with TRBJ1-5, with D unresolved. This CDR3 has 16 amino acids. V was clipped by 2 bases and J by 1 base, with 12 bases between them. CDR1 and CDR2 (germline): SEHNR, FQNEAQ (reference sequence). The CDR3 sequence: CASSLSAAASNQPQHF. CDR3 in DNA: TGTGCCAGCAGCTTAAGCGCGGCAGCCAGCAATCAGCCCCAGCATTTT.

In nucleotides, the CDR3 is TGTGCCAGCAGCTCCGGGACTAGCGTAGATACGCAGTATTTT. Its translation is CASSSGTSVDTQYF. The chain links TRBV7-9 to TRBJ2-3; 10 nucleotides match TRBD2. CDR3 length: 14 residues. CDR1 and CDR2 (germline): SEHNR, FQNEAQ (reference sequence). V lost 4 bases to trimming and J lost 5 bases; unmatched junction nucleotides: 3.

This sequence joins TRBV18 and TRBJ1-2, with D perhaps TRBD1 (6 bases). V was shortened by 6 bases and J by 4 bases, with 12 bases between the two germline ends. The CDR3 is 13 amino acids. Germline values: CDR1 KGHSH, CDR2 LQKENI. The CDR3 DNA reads TGTGCCAGCTCTTCCATAGGGGGCTATGGCTACACCTTC. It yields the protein CASSSIGGYGYTF.

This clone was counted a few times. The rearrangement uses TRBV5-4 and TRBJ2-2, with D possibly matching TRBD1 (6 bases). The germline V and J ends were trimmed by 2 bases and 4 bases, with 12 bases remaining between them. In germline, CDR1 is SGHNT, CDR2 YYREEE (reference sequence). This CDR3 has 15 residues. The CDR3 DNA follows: TGTGCCAGCAGCTTTGGGGGCGCGGGCACCGGGGAGCTGTTTTTT. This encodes CASSFGGAGTGELFF.

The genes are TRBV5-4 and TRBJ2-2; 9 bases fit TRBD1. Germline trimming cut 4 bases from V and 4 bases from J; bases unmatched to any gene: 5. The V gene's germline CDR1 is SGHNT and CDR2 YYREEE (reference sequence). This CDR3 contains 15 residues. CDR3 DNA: TGTGCCAGCAGCCCCGGGACAGGGACCACCGGGGAGCTGTTTTTT. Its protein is CASSPGTGTTGELFF.

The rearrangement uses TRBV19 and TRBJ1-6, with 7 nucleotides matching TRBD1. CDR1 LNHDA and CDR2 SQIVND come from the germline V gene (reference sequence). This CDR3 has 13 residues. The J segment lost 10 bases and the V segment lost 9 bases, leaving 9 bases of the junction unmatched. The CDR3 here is CASEDRLGSPLHF. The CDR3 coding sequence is TGTGCCAGCGAGGACAGGTTGGGCTCACCCCTCCACTTT. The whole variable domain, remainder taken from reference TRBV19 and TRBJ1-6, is DGGITQSPKYLFRKEGQNVTLSCEQNLNHDAMYWYRQDPGQGLRLIYYSQIVNDFQKGDIAEGYSVSREKKESFPLTVTSAQKNPTAFYLCASEDRLGSPLHFGNGTRLTVT.

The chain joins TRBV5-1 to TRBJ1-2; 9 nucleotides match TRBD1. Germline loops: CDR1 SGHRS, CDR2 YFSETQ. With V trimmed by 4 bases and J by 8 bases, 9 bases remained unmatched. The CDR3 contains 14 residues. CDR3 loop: CASSSGQGLRGYTF. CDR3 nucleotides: TGCGCCAGCAGCAGCGGACAGGGGCTGAGGGGCTACACCTTC.

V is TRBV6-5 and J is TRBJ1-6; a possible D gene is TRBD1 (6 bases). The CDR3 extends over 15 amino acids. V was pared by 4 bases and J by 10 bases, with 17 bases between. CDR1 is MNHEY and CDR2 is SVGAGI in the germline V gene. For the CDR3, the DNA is TGTGCCAGCAGTTCTCCGGACAGAAACCGATCACCCCTCCACTTT. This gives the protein CASSSPDRNRSPLHF.

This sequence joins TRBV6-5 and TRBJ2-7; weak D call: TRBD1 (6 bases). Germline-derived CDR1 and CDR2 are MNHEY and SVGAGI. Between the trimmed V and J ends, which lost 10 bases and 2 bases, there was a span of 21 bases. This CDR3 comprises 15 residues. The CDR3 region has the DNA TGTGCCACCCAACTGGATGGGGGCAGCGCCTACGAGCAGTACTTC. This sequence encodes CATQLDGGSAYEQYF.

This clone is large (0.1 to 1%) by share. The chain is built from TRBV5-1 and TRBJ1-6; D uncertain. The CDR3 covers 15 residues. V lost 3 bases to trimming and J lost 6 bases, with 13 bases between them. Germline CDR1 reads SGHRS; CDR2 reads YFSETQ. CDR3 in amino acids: CASSSDTSGNSPLHF. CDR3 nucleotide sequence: TGCGCCAGCAGCTCCGACACCTCCGGTAATTCACCCCTCCACTTT.

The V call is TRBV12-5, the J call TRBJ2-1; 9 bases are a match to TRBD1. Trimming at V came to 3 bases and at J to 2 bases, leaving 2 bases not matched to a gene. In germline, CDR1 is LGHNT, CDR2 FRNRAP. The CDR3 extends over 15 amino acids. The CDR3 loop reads CASGFRTGAYNEQFF. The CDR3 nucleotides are TGTGCTAGTGGTTTCCGGACAGGGGCCTACAATGAGCAGTTCTTC.

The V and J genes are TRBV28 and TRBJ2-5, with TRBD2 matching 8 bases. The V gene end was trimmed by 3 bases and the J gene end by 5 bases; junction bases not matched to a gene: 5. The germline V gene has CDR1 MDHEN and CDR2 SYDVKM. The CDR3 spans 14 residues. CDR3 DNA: TGTGCCAGCAGTTTCCGGGGGGGAGGGGAGACCCAGTACTTC. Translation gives CASSFRGGGETQYF. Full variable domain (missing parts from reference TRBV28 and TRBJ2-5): DVKVTQSSRYLVKRTGEKVFLECVQDMDHENMFWYRQDPGLGLRLIYFSYDVKMKEKGDIPEGYSVSREKKERFSLILESASTNQTSMYLCASSFRGGGETQYFGPGTRLLVL.

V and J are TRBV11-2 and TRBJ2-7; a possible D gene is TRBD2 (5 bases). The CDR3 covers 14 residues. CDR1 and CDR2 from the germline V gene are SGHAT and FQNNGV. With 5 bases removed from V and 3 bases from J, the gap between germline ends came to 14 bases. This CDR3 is CASSLDAGYYEQYF. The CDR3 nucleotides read TGTGCCAGCAGCCTGGACGCGGGCTACTACGAGCAGTACTTC.

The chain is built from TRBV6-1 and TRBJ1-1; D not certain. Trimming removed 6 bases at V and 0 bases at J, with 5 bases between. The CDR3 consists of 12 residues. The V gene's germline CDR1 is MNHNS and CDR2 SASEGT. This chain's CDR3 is CASRLVNTEAFF. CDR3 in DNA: TGTGCCAGCAGGCTAGTGAACACTGAAGCTTTCTTT.

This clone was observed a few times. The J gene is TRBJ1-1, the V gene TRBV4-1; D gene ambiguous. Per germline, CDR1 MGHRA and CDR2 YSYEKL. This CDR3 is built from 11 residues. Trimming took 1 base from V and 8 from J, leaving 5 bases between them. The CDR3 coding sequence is TGCGCCAGCAGCCAAGGTCAGGAAGCTTTCTTT. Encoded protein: CASSQGQEAFF.